The TCR beta chain under discussion was sequenced for a study of blood T cell repertoires in COVID-19. Study-wide background: The United States, Italy and Spain were the sources of the acute and convalescent COVID-19 samples. Nucleic acid was either cDNA or gDNA, and it came from T cells, B-cell-depleted T cells, or PBMCs.

How the authors handled the data: Estimated nucleated cell counts came from reference gene primer amplification. Produced via immunoSEQ multiplex PCR; TCRdb's table is partial and in-frame only. V and J calls and clone size are as listed in that table; D and trimming were resolved from the DNA. The sample contains about 190,000 clones, about 88% of which appear only once. The sample taken for sequencing was peripheral blood. This sequence originates from a woman aged 25 to 39 with active or convalescent COVID-19.

CDR3 protein: CASSYNRNSGNTIYF. CDR3 in DNA: TGTGCCAGCAGCTATAACAGAAACTCTGGAAACACCATATATTTT. J is TRBJ1-3 and V is TRBV7-9; no clear D. Trimming shortened V by 4 bases and J by 0 bases, and 10 bases separated the two germline ends. Germline lookup yields CDR1 SEHNR and CDR2 FQNEAQ (reference sequence). The CDR3 length is 15 residues. The complete variable domain, with remaining parts taken from reference TRBV7-9 and TRBJ1-3, reads DTGVSQNPRHKITKRGQNVTFRCDPISEHNRLYWYRQTLGQGPEFLTYFQNEAQLEKSRLLSDRFSAERPKGSFSTLEIQRTEQGDSAMYLCASSYNRNSGNTIYFGEGSWLTVV.